One T cell receptor (beta chain) is described in this entry. Its antigen is as yet unknown. The data derive from a study of beta chain features in type 1 diabetes. Across the study: All samples yielded some 110 million examined sorted cells.

CDR3 length: 13 residues. V was trimmed by 3 bases and J by 0 bases, leaving 5 bases between them. The germline gives CDR1 MDHEN, CDR2 SYDVKM. Study conclusions and caveats: A closer apparent resemblance between naive, central memory and Treg TCRB repertoires was seen in patients than in healthy donors. Moderate yet significant TCRB CDR3 shortening was seen in Type 1 diabetes patients in all four CD4+ subsets.

The entirety of the isolated RNA underwent reverse transcription, so expressed TCRB transcripts were sequenced. The protocol was immunoSEQ multiplex PCR, while the TCRdb copy is restricted to in-frame clones and leaves out a portion. The sample holds approximately 250,000 clones, roughly 9.6% seen once. The sample comprised naive CD4+ T cells from blood. The V call is TRBV28, the J call TRBJ1-1, with a tentative D call TRBD1 (5 bases). The source is a woman younger than 35 in good health. For the CDR3, the DNA is TGTGCCAGCAGTTTGGGGCTGAACACTGAAGCTTTCTTT. Its protein is CASSLGLNTEAFF.